These T cell receptor beta chains were read from a single sample in a study of control samples from healthy donors and cancer patients. The assay was immunoSEQ multiplex PCR, and TCRdb's table has in-frame clones only and misses some. The table shows 150,000 to 200,000 clones, with approximately 92% occurring only once. Sequenced input: blood. These receptors all stem from a man younger than 45 in good health. The CDR3 runs from the conserved cysteine through the conserved F or W. A D gene is named only where the DNA matches it firmly. The size entry is marked missing in some rows and otherwise reads once, few, many or a size class.

V	D	J	size	CDR3	DNA
TRBV28	NA	TRBJ1-5	NA	CASSFGGAGNQPQHF	TGTGCCAGCAGTTTTGGGGGGGCCGGCAATCAGCCCCAGCATTTT
TRBV10-3	NA	TRBJ1-1	NA	CAISEVSMNTEAFF	TGTGCCATCAGTGAGGTATCCATGAACACTGAAGCTTTCTTT
TRBV10-2	TRBD2	TRBJ2-1	NA	CASSEPHTSGRTDEQFF	TGCGCCAGCAGTGAGCCACATACTAGCGGGAGGACAGATGAGCAGTTCTTC
TRBV5-4	TRBD1	TRBJ1-5	few	CASSAGTGGNQPQHF	TGTGCCAGCAGCGCTGGGACAGGGGGGAATCAGCCCCAGCATTTT
TRBV3-1/TRBV3-2	TRBD2	TRBJ2-1	NA	CASSQAGGPGEQFF	TGTGCCAGCAGCCAAGCGGGAGGGCCGGGTGAGCAGTTCTTC
TRBV7-9	NA	TRBJ1-1	NA	CASSYGNTEAFF	TGTGCCAGCAGCTACGGGAACACTGAAGCTTTCTTT
TRBV12-3/TRBV12-4	NA	TRBJ1-2	NA	CASSYRTNYGYTF	TGTGCCAGCAGTTACCGGACTAACTATGGCTACACCTTC
TRBV12-5	NA	TRBJ2-7	NA	CASGLVRGLVPYF	TGTGCTAGTGGTTTGGTACGAGGACTCGTCCCATACTTC
TRBV7-2	NA	TRBJ1-3	once	CASSLIQGLSNTIYF	TGTGCCAGCAGCTTAATCCAGGGCCTTTCTAACACCATATATTTT
TRBV11-2	TRBD1	TRBJ2-1	NA	CASSLDGLQGDEQFF	TGTGCCAGCAGCTTAGACGGCTTACAGGGGGATGAGCAGTTCTTC
TRBV6-2/TRBV6-3	TRBD2	TRBJ2-5	NA	CASSYSGLAVVETQYF	TGTGCCAGCAGTTACTCGGGACTAGCGGTCGTTGAGACCCAGTACTTC
TRBV27	NA	TRBJ1-4	NA	CASSGGRVQNEKLFF	TGTGCCAGCAGTGGGGGGAGGGTCCAAAATGAAAAACTGTTTTTT
TRBV19	NA	TRBJ1-2	NA	CASSIIGQEANYGYTF	TGTGCCAGTAGTATAATAGGCCAGGAAGCTAACTATGGCTACACCTTC
TRBV27	NA	TRBJ2-2	once	CASSLSARPSNTGELFF	TGTGCCAGCAGTTTATCGGCGAGACCTTCGAACACCGGGGAGCTGTTTTTT
TRBV2	TRBD2	TRBJ2-2	NA	CASSVGGCGELFF	TGTGCCAGCAGTGTCGGGGGGTGCGGGGAGCTGTTTTTT
TRBV9	NA	TRBJ2-1	NA	CASSATSGATYNEQFF	TGTGCCAGCAGCGCCACCTCCGGGGCCACCTACAATGAGCAGTTCTTC
TRBV28	NA	TRBJ2-5	NA	CASSTSTRQETQYF	NA
TRBV18	NA	TRBJ1-1	NA	CASSPPGRGTEAFF	TGTGCCAGCTCACCACCGGGGCGGGGTACTGAAGCTTTCTTT
TRBV7-9	TRBD2	TRBJ2-7	NA	CASSPRGAGGLYEQYF	TGTGCCAGCAGCCCGCGGGGAGCGGGAGGTCTCTACGAGCAGTACTTC
TRBV4-2	TRBD2	TRBJ2-7	once	CASSHQFGAGGSYEQYF	TGTGCCAGCAGCCACCAATTCGGGGCGGGAGGGTCCTACGAGCAGTACTTC
TRBV6-5	NA	TRBJ2-5	few	CASREGTRWETQYF	TGTGCCAGCAGGGAGGGGACGCGGTGGGAGACCCAGTACTTC
TRBV28	NA	TRBJ1-2	few	CASSFHGAPFQGYTF	TGTGCCAGCAGTTTTCATGGGGCTCCATTCCAGGGCTACACCTTC
TRBV28	NA	TRBJ1-1	NA	CASPPLRGNYTEAFF	TGTGCCTCCCCCCCTCTTCGGGGGAACTACACTGAAGCTTTCTTT
TRBV6-2/TRBV6-3	TRBD1	TRBJ1-6	NA	CASSTQGALNSPLHF	TGTGCCAGCAGTACTCAGGGGGCGCTTAATTCACCCCTCCACTTT
TRBV2	NA	TRBJ2-2	NA	CASSVGRNTGELFF	TGTGCCAGCAGCGTGGGACGGAACACCGGGGAGCTGTTTTTT
TRBV24-1	TRBD1	TRBJ2-3	NA	CATSDQGQLGSTDTQYF	TGTGCCACCAGTGACCAGGGACAGTTGGGTAGCACAGATACGCAGTATTTT
TRBV7-2	TRBD2	TRBJ2-1	NA	CASSPPGLAGGGGFF	TGTGCCAGCAGCCCCCCGGGACTAGCGGGAGGGGGGGGGTTCTTC
TRBV11-2	NA	TRBJ2-5	NA	CASSLVPLAQETQYF	TGTGCCAGCAGCTTAGTTCCCCTCGCGCAAGAGACCCAGTACTTC
TRBV12-3/TRBV12-4	NA	TRBJ2-1	NA	CASSLGGNEQFF	TGTGCCAGCAGTTTAGGAGGAAATGAGCAGTTCTTC
TRBV27	TRBD1	TRBJ2-7	NA	CASSLGRGLYEQYF	TGTGCCAGCAGTTTGGGCAGGGGGCTTTACGAGCAGTACTTC
TRBV10-3	TRBD1	TRBJ1-1	NA	CAITGTGNLNTEAFF	TGTGCCATCACCGGGACAGGCAACTTGAACACTGAAGCTTTCTTT
TRBV28	TRBD1	TRBJ1-2	NA	CATQWDRGPYGYTF	TGTGCCACCCAGTGGGACAGGGGACCCTATGGCTACACCTTC
TRBV4-3	NA	TRBJ1-6	once	CASSRTGIGSYNSPLHF	TGCGCCAGCAGCCGCACAGGGATAGGCTCCTATAATTCACCCCTCCACTTT
TRBV6-5	TRBD2	TRBJ2-1	NA	CASTPGRVHEQFF	TGTGCCAGCACCCCGGGGAGGGTCCATGAGCAGTTCTTC